Shown below are 24 T cell receptor beta chains from a single sample sequenced in a study of T-cell memory formation after mild COVID-19. TCRdb reprocessed the 5' RACE reads with MiXCR, giving one entry per CDR3 protein. The sample gives around 35,000 distinct CDR3 sequences, about 7.7% of which show up once; less than 30% is in the top ten. The sequenced sample consisted of PBMCs or a T cell subset sorted from them (not recorded which). These receptors originate from a young man who had mild COVID-19 (a few samples of this study predate the infection). Cell type and time point are not known.

This clonotype was found many times. The chain carries TRBV5-1 and TRBJ2-2, with 7 nucleotides matching TRBD1. Germline trimming cut 3 bases from V and 2 bases from J; bases unmatched to any gene: 7. Germline CDR1 reads SGHRS; CDR2 reads YFSETQ. This CDR3 region has 16 residues. This CDR3 is CASSSWDRLNTGELFF. The CDR3 DNA reads TGCGCCAGCAGCTCTTGGGACAGACTTAACACCGGGGAGCTGTTTTTT.

This clonotype was found many times. V is TRBV24-1 and J is TRBJ2-2; D not resolved. This CDR3 is built from 12 residues. Deletions cut 5 bases from V and 2 bases from J, with 2 bases between. Germline V CDR1 and CDR2: KGHDR, SFDVKD. The DNA for the CDR3 is TGTGCCACCAGTGTAAACACCGGGGAGCTGTTTTTT. It encodes CATSVNTGELFF.

In this sample, this clonotype turned up many times. This chain connects TRBV20-1 to TRBJ2-5; D call uncertain. V was trimmed by 4 bases and J by 4 bases, leaving 4 bases between them. The CDR3 extends over 10 amino acids. Germline values: CDR1 DFQATT, CDR2 SNEGSKA (reference sequence). The CDR3 spells CSANRETQYF. For the CDR3, the DNA is TGCAGTGCTAATAGAGAGACCCAGTACTTC.

Concerning this clonotype: Possible read error: a much larger clone is one base away. The chain couples TRBV7-2 to TRBJ2-3, with 11 bases aligning to TRBD2. The germline CDR1 and CDR2 sequences are SGHTA and FQGNSA. The trim removed 6 bases at V and 6 bases at J, leaving 8 bases unmatched. The CDR3 totals 15 residues. The CDR3 protein is CASSSHSGGEDTQYF. DNA of the CDR3: TGTGCCAGCAGTTCCCATAGCGGGGGGGAGGATACGCAGTATTTT.

This clonotype was seen only a few times. The rearrangement joins TRBV28 to TRBJ1-2; D is undetermined. The CDR3 sequence is 12 residues long. CDR1 is MDHEN and CDR2 is SYDVKM in the germline V gene. V dropped 5 bases and J dropped 7 bases, with 11 bases sitting between them. The CDR3 protein is CASSVSGSGYTF. CDR3 bases: TGTGCCAGCAGTGTCTCAGGATCTGGCTACACCTTC.

The table lists this clonotype with many counts. The chain couples TRBV10-3 to TRBJ1-6, with 7 bases that match TRBD1. V shed 1 base and J 10 bases; nucleotides not matched to a gene: 13. Germline assignment: CDR1 ENHRY and CDR2 SYGVKD. The CDR3 runs to 17 residues. The CDR3 DNA sequence: TGTGCCATCAGTGAGTTCATATTCCAGGGGGTCGGGTCACCCCTCCACTTT. Protein sequence: CAISEFIFQGVGSPLHF.

This clonotype was detected many times. CDR3 coding DNA: TGTGCCACTACCCTGACTGACTCCTACGAGCAGTACTTC. Translated, it gives CATTLTDSYEQYF. The chain couples TRBV2 to TRBJ2-7; D not certain. Germline CDR1 reads SNHLY; CDR2 reads FYNNEI. The CDR3 is made up of 13 amino acids. V was trimmed by 10 bases and J by 0 bases, leaving 13 bases between them.

This clonotype was counted at least ten times. V usage is TRBV5-1 and J usage is TRBJ2-3; 8 nucleotides match TRBD1. The CDR3 has 14 residues. V lost 2 bases and J lost 6; bases outside the gene matches: 5. Germline CDR1 reads SGHRS; CDR2 reads YFSETQ. CDR3 nucleotides: TGCGCCAGCAGCTTTCAGGGGGCGATGGATACGCAGTATTTT. Protein sequence: CASSFQGAMDTQYF.

This clonotype has only a few counts. The gene calls are TRBV28 and TRBJ1-5; a weak D match, TRBD1 (6 bases). Trimming left V 4 bases short and J 3 bases short, with 13 bases between. CDR3 size: 15 residues. Germline lookup yields CDR1 MDHEN and CDR2 SYDVKM. This CDR3 reads CASSSGGGNNQPQHF. In nucleotides, the CDR3 is TGTGCCAGCAGTTCAGGAGGGGGGAACAATCAGCCCCAGCATTTT.

This clonotype was detected many times. V usage is TRBV4-1 and J usage is TRBJ1-2; D is unclear. Germline CDR1 reads MGHRA; CDR2 reads YSYEKL. The CDR3 length is 14 residues. Trimming removed 0 bases from V and 8 bases from J, with 13 bases in between. The DNA for the CDR3 is TGCGCCAGCAGCCAAGAATACTTGGCGGGCGGCTACACCTTC. It codes for CASSQEYLAGGYTF.

This chain links TRBV27 with TRBJ2-6; no clear D. V was cut by 3 bases and J by 1 base, with 7 bases left in between. The CDR3 is 15 residues long. Per germline, CDR1 MNHEY and CDR2 SMNVEV (reference sequence). Here the CDR3 reads CASSLTVSGANVLTF. DNA of the CDR3: TGTGCCAGCAGTTTGACCGTTTCTGGGGCCAACGTCCTGACTTTC.

The chain employs TRBV2 and TRBJ2-2, with 9 positions matching TRBD2. The CDR3 has 15 residues. Germline lookup yields CDR1 SNHLY and CDR2 FYNNEI. J gave up 0 bases and V 6 bases, and 2 bases lay outside the gene matches. The chain's CDR3 is CASSGLASNTGELFF. The CDR3 DNA sequence: TGTGCCAGCAGCGGACTAGCGTCGAACACCGGGGAGCTGTTTTTT.

This clonotype was detected many times. The chain recombines TRBV7-2 with TRBJ2-7; D might be TRBD1 (6 bases). CDR1 and CDR2 (germline): SGHTA, FQGNSA. Trimming removed 2 bases from V and 0 bases from J, with 14 bases in between. This CDR3 comprises 16 residues. The CDR3 bases are TGTGCCAGCAGCTTATCGTGGGACACGAGCTCCTACGAGCAGTACTTC. Translating gives CASSLSWDTSSYEQYF.

This clonotype was found many times. This chain uses TRBV12-3 or TRBV12-4 with TRBJ1-4, with 8 bases that match TRBD1. This CDR3 region has 14 residues. The V segment lost 5 bases and the J segment 8 bases; nucleotides outside the gene matches: 7. The CDR3 region is CASSHGQGREKLFF. CDR3 in DNA: TGTGCCAGCAGTCATGGACAGGGTAGGGAAAAACTGTTTTTT.

This clonotype showed up just a few times. The CDR3 sequence: CAWGRRDTQYF. The CDR3 coding sequence is TGTGCCTGGGGACGAAGGGATACGCAGTATTTT. The rearrangement uses TRBV30 and TRBJ2-3; no clear D gene. There are 11 residues in the CDR3. Per the germline V gene, CDR1 is GTSNPN and CDR2 is SVGIG (reference sequence). The germline V and J ends were trimmed by 5 bases and 6 bases, with 9 bases remaining between them.

The rearrangement links TRBV24-1 to TRBJ2-5; 8 bases are a match to TRBD1. Germline CDR1 and CDR2: KGHDR and SFDVKD. V was clipped by 3 bases and J by 5 bases; unmatched bases: 10. The CDR3 contains 16 residues. CDR3 sequence reads: CATSDPQGQGLETQYF. The CDR3 coding sequence is TGTGCCACCAGTGATCCCCAAGGACAGGGATTGGAGACCCAGTACTTC.

This clonotype occurred many times. The chain is built from TRBV30 and TRBJ1-5; D not certain. The CDR3 is 13 amino acids. From germline, CDR1 is GTSNPN and CDR2 SVGIG (reference sequence). The V and J ends lost 0 bases and 4 bases respectively, with 7 bases between them. CDR3 DNA sequence: TGTGCCTGGAGTGTGGCAGCTAATCAGCCCCAGCATTTT. Translated: CAWSVAANQPQHF. Using reference TRBV30 and TRBJ1-5 for the parts outside the CDR3, the full variable domain is SQTIHQWPATLVQPVGSPLSLECTVEGTSNPNLYWYRQAAGRGLQLLFYSVGIGQISSEVPQNLSASRPQDRQFILSSKKLLLSDSGFYLCAWSVAANQPQHFGDGTRLSIL.

This clonotype was picked up a small number of times. The chain joins TRBV28 to TRBJ1-1; possibly TRBD1 for D (5 bases). CDR3 length: 14 amino acids. Trimming pared 3 bases from V and 4 bases from J, leaving 12 bases between. Per the germline V gene, CDR1 is MDHEN and CDR2 is SYDVKM. Here the CDR3 DNA reads TGTGCCAGCAGTTTGTCCATTGGGGGCACTGAAGCTTTCTTT. This translates into CASSLSIGGTEAFF.

In DNA form, the CDR3 reads TGTGCCAGCAGCTTGTTATCTTCGGGGGGTGGTGCAGATACGCAGTATTTT. The encoded protein is CASSLLSSGGGADTQYF. This chain connects TRBV5-5 to TRBJ2-3; 7 bases fit TRBD2. The CDR3 is 17 residues long. The germline V gene encodes CDR1 SGHKS and CDR2 YYEKEE (reference sequence). The V segment lost 1 base and the J segment 4 bases; nucleotides outside the gene matches: 12.

This clonotype was picked up many times. The chain links TRBV6-4 to TRBJ2-2; TRBD1 matches 9 bases. The V segment lost 5 bases and the J segment 2 bases; nucleotides outside the gene matches: 6. Germline assignment: CDR1 MRHNA and CDR2 SNTAGT. CDR3 length equals 16 residues. The CDR3 spells CASSTGDRENTGELFF. CDR3 in DNA: TGTGCCAGCAGTACTGGGGACAGGGAAAACACCGGGGAGCTGTTTTTT.

This clonotype appeared many times. The V call is TRBV5-1, the J call TRBJ2-6, with D uncertain. The CDR3 is made up of 16 amino acids. V was trimmed by 0 bases and J by 0 bases, leaving 7 bases between them. CDR1 and CDR2 from the germline V gene are SGHRS and YFSETQ. The CDR3 protein is CASSLGPLSGANVLTF. In DNA, the CDR3 is TGCGCCAGCAGCTTGGGACCCCTCTCTGGGGCCAACGTCCTGACTTTC.

CDR3 region: CASSLTPYGYTF. The CDR3 DNA follows: TGTGCCAGCAGCTTGACACCCTATGGCTACACCTTC. This rearrangement joins TRBV7-2 to TRBJ1-2; D call uncertain. Germline CDR1 SGHTA, CDR2 FQGNSA. Trimming took 3 bases from V and 4 from J, leaving 6 bases between them. This CDR3 is 12 amino acids long.

This clonotype occurred many times. V gene TRBV5-1 combines with J gene TRBJ2-3, with 11 bases identical to TRBD2. The length of the CDR3 is 14 residues. V lost 4 bases, J lost 6 bases, and 4 bases stayed unmatched. Germline V lookup: CDR1 SGHRS, CDR2 YFSETQ. The CDR3 nucleotides are TGCGCCAGCAGCATCATAGCGGGAGGGGATACGCAGTATTTT. Encoded protein: CASSIIAGGDTQYF.

The chain has TRBV19 and TRBJ2-6; D ambiguous. V was cut by 6 bases and J by 0 bases, with 9 bases left in between. This CDR3 comprises 15 residues. Germline V CDR1 and CDR2: LNHDA, SQIVND (reference sequence). The CDR3 protein is CASSPPVSGANVLTF. CDR3 nucleotide sequence: TGTGCCAGTAGCCCGCCCGTCTCTGGGGCCAACGTCCTGACTTTC.